This T cell receptor (beta chain) was sequenced for a study of blood T cell repertoires in COVID-19. Study as a whole: Sites in the United States, Italy and Spain provided acute and convalescent COVID-19 samples. In each case, the material was cDNA or gDNA derived from T cells, B-cell-depleted T cells, or PBMCs.

The CDR3 extends over 16 amino acids. The germline V gene has CDR1 DFQATT and CDR2 SNEGSKA (reference sequence). Between the trimmed V and J ends, which lost 6 bases and 3 bases, there was a span of 22 bases. Authors' analysis steps: Reference gene primer amplification gave nucleated cell count estimates. The table came from immunoSEQ multiplex PCR; TCRdb's copy has only in-frame clones and leaves some out. The DNA was the basis for D and trimming; V, J and clone size are from that table. The table records roughly 250,000 clones, more than 75% of them present only once. The J gene is TRBJ2-3, the V gene TRBV20-1; tentatively, D is TRBD2 (6 bases). Material for sequencing was peripheral blood. The TCR originated in a man aged 40-55 years who had recovered from COVID-19. In nucleotides, the CDR3 is TGCAGTGCCAGTGACGCATTAGCGGAGGCTACAGATACGCAGTATTTT. Translation: CSASDALAEATDTQYF.